This T cell receptor (beta chain) is drawn from a study of T-cell reconstitution after alpha-beta-depleted transplantation in children. Findings and caveats of the study: At one year after transplant, newly produced T cells mostly accounted for T-cell counts and diversity. Some patients showed high day-60 TCRbeta diversity, which derived from surviving recipient T cells and thymic progenitors. Expanded clones from the graft, numbering several hundred, reportedly supplied alpha-beta T cells about two months after transplant.

Preparation of the TCRbeta library was carried out with unique molecular identifiers. TCRdb ran MiXCR on the PCR reads and lists one entry per CDR3 protein. The sample shows about 400,000 distinct CDR3 sequences, 16% of them seen only once. This clonotype turned up a few times. Its antigen is still unknown. The ends were cut back, 1 base at V and 1 base at J, with 14 bases in the middle. From germline, CDR1 is DFQATT and CDR2 SNEGSKA (reference sequence). The CDR3 length is 15 residues. The sequences come from PBMCs, mostly from graft donor cells, collected 360 days after TCRalphabeta/CD19-depleted stem cell transplant. J is TRBJ2-7 and V is TRBV20-1; D is undetermined. The origin of this receptor is a boy in the first two years of life who had a stem cell transplant for Wiskott-Aldrich syndrome, so the T cells may come from the graft donor. The CDR3 region is CSARASVGLSYEQYF. CDR3 sequence (DNA): TGCAGTGCTAGAGCCTCGGTGGGTTTATCCTACGAGCAGTACTTC.